A selection of T cell receptor beta chains follows, all from one sample in a study of shared clonotypes between healthy human individuals. The assay was immunoSEQ multiplex PCR, and TCRdb's table has in-frame clones only and misses some. The sample has about 470,000 clones, roughly 77% seen once; the top ten hold around 13%. Input material: PBMCs. The receptors originated from a woman aged 35 to 49 in good health. Some clones in this sample may be carry-over from other donors' samples. Both conserved end residues are part of each CDR3. The D gene is left open where the match is weak. For some rows the clone size is stated as once, few or many, or as a class when expanded; others skip it.

v_call: TRBV11-2; clone_size: .; j_call: TRBJ2-5; d_call: .; cdr3_nt: TGTGCCAGCAGCTGGGCGGGCGGCGAGACCCAGTACTTC; cdr3_aa: CASSWAGGETQYF
v_call: TRBV6-4; clone_size: .; j_call: TRBJ2-1; d_call: TRBD2; cdr3_nt: TGTGCCAGCAGTGAAAGGGGGACTAGTAGGGTCAATGAGCAGTTCTTC; cdr3_aa: CASSERGTSRVNEQFF
v_call: TRBV11-2; clone_size: .; j_call: TRBJ2-1; d_call: TRBD2; cdr3_nt: TGTGCCAGCAGCTGGAGGGCGGGAGGTGGCAATGAGCAGTTCTTC; cdr3_aa: CASSWRAGGGNEQFF
v_call: TRBV10-3; clone_size: .; j_call: TRBJ2-1; d_call: TRBD1; cdr3_nt: TGTGCCATCAGGTGGGACAGCCTCAATGAGCAGTTCTTC; cdr3_aa: CAIRWDSLNEQFF
v_call: TRBV28; clone_size: once; j_call: TRBJ2-7; d_call: .; cdr3_nt: TGTGCCAGCAGTTCTCCAACCTACGAGCAGTACTTC; cdr3_aa: CASSSPTYEQYF
v_call: TRBV28; clone_size: few; j_call: TRBJ1-2; d_call: .; cdr3_nt: TGTGCCAGCAGTCCACCCGGGCAGATGGGCTACACCTTC; cdr3_aa: CASSPPGQMGYTF
v_call: TRBV7-3; clone_size: .; j_call: TRBJ2-5; d_call: .; cdr3_nt: TGTGCCAGCAGTTCTACCAACGACAGACAAGAGACCCAGTACTTC; cdr3_aa: CASSSTNDRQETQYF
v_call: TRBV29-1; clone_size: few; j_call: TRBJ2-7; d_call: .; cdr3_nt: TGCAGCGCCGGCTCTGTTAGCTCCTACGAGCAGTACTTC; cdr3_aa: CSAGSVSSYEQYF
v_call: TRBV4-2; clone_size: .; j_call: TRBJ2-7; d_call: .; cdr3_nt: TGTGCCAGCAGCCCTCAGGGGGCTAGCGGGGCCTACGAGCAGTACTTC; cdr3_aa: CASSPQGASGAYEQYF
v_call: TRBV7-2; clone_size: .; j_call: TRBJ1-2; d_call: TRBD1; cdr3_nt: TGTGCCAGCAGCTTACGTACAGGGGAGGACTATGGCTACACCTTC; cdr3_aa: CASSLRTGEDYGYTF
v_call: TRBV18; clone_size: .; j_call: TRBJ2-5; d_call: .; cdr3_nt: TGTGCCAGCTCACCAACGTCAGGCCAAGAGACCCAGTACTTC; cdr3_aa: CASSPTSGQETQYF
v_call: TRBV11-2; clone_size: .; j_call: TRBJ1-5; d_call: .; cdr3_nt: TGTGCCAGCAGCTTAGACAGGGTGATCGGCCAGCCCCAGCATTTT; cdr3_aa: CASSLDRVIGQPQHF
v_call: TRBV7-9; clone_size: .; j_call: TRBJ2-7; d_call: .; cdr3_nt: TGTGCCAGCAGCTTAGACGTCGTGCCCTACGAGCAGTACTTC; cdr3_aa: CASSLDVVPYEQYF
v_call: TRBV5-6; clone_size: .; j_call: TRBJ2-5; d_call: .; cdr3_nt: TGTGCCAGCAGCTTGTCAGGGGCGCGGGAGACCCAGTACTTC; cdr3_aa: CASSLSGARETQYF
v_call: TRBV4-1; clone_size: .; j_call: TRBJ2-1; d_call: .; cdr3_nt: TGCGCCAGCAGCCAAGATGGGGCCCGTTCCTACAATGAGCAGTTCTTC; cdr3_aa: CASSQDGARSYNEQFF
v_call: TRBV4-1; clone_size: .; j_call: TRBJ2-5; d_call: TRBD2; cdr3_nt: TGCGCCAGCAGCCAAGATGAAAGAGCGGGAGGGCCGGTTGGGGAGACCCAGTACTTC; cdr3_aa: CASSQDERAGGPVGETQYF
v_call: TRBV5-4; clone_size: .; j_call: TRBJ1-2; d_call: TRBD1; cdr3_nt: TGTGCCAGCAGCTTGAGGGACAGGACCTATGGCTACACCTTC; cdr3_aa: CASSLRDRTYGYTF
v_call: TRBV7-8; clone_size: .; j_call: TRBJ2-1; d_call: TRBD2; cdr3_nt: TGTGCCAGCAGCTTCCGACTAGCGGGAGGGGGCGATGAGCAGTTCTTC; cdr3_aa: CASSFRLAGGGDEQFF
v_call: TRBV18; clone_size: .; j_call: TRBJ1-4; d_call: .; cdr3_nt: TGTGCCAGCTCACCACCATCAGGGGCATTAGATGAAAAACTGTTTTTT; cdr3_aa: CASSPPSGALDEKLFF
v_call: TRBV10-3; clone_size: few; j_call: TRBJ2-7; d_call: TRBD1; cdr3_nt: TGTGCCATCACGGGACAGGGTTTCTACGAGCAGTACTTC; cdr3_aa: CAITGQGFYEQYF
v_call: TRBV6-6; clone_size: .; j_call: TRBJ1-3; d_call: .; cdr3_nt: TGTGCCAGCAGTCAGGACAGCTCTGGAAACACCATATATTTT; cdr3_aa: CASSQDSSGNTIYF
v_call: TRBV19; clone_size: few; j_call: TRBJ2-1; d_call: .; cdr3_nt: TGTGCCAGTAGTATCGGGACTCCCTCCTACAATGAGCAGTTCTTC; cdr3_aa: CASSIGTPSYNEQFF
v_call: TRBV5-1; clone_size: once; j_call: TRBJ2-3; d_call: .; cdr3_nt: TGCGCCAGCAGCCCGTCTGGACAGATGAGCACAGATACGCAGTATTTT; cdr3_aa: CASSPSGQMSTDTQYF
v_call: TRBV7-9; clone_size: .; j_call: TRBJ2-3; d_call: TRBD2; cdr3_nt: TGTGCCAGCAGAAGATCCGGGACTAGCGGGGTCACAGATACGCAGTATTTT; cdr3_aa: CASRRSGTSGVTDTQYF
v_call: TRBV18; clone_size: .; j_call: TRBJ1-5; d_call: TRBD1; cdr3_nt: TGTGCCAGCTCACCTCGGGACAGGCGGAAATCTTCCAATCAGCCCCAGCATTTT; cdr3_aa: CASSPRDRRKSSNQPQHF
v_call: TRBV4-3; clone_size: .; j_call: TRBJ1-1; d_call: .; cdr3_nt: TGCGCCAGCAGCCTCCCCGGCACTGAAGCTTTCTTT; cdr3_aa: CASSLPGTEAFF
v_call: TRBV7-2; clone_size: many; j_call: TRBJ1-5; d_call: TRBD1; cdr3_nt: TGTGCCAGCAGCTCTGGACAGGCTGGCAATCAGCCCCAGCATTTT; cdr3_aa: CASSSGQAGNQPQHF
v_call: TRBV2; clone_size: .; j_call: TRBJ1-5; d_call: TRBD1; cdr3_nt: TGTGCCAGCAGTGATCGGGACAGATCTCAGCCCCAGCATTTT; cdr3_aa: CASSDRDRSQPQHF
v_call: TRBV6-5; clone_size: .; j_call: TRBJ2-7; d_call: TRBD1; cdr3_nt: TGTGCCAGCAGTGGGAGACAGGGATACGAGCAGTACTTC; cdr3_aa: CASSGRQGYEQYF
v_call: TRBV2; clone_size: .; j_call: TRBJ2-5; d_call: TRBD2; cdr3_nt: TGTGCCAGCAGTAGGGGACTAGCGGGAGATATCGGTCCAGAGACCCAGTACTTC; cdr3_aa: CASSRGLAGDIGPETQYF
v_call: TRBV7-2; clone_size: many; j_call: TRBJ1-2; d_call: .; cdr3_nt: TGTGCCAGCAGCCCGGTTGTTCTGAGGGATGGCTACACCTTC; cdr3_aa: CASSPVVLRDGYTF
v_call: TRBV5-4; clone_size: .; j_call: TRBJ2-7; d_call: .; cdr3_nt: TGTGCCAGCAGCTTGGCGACTGCTTACGAGCAGTACTTC; cdr3_aa: CASSLATAYEQYF
v_call: TRBV11-2; clone_size: once; j_call: TRBJ2-3; d_call: .; cdr3_nt: TGTGCCAGCAGCTTAGGTCTCGTACGGGGTACGCAGTATTTT; cdr3_aa: CASSLGLVRGTQYF
v_call: TRBV18; clone_size: .; j_call: TRBJ1-6; d_call: .; cdr3_nt: TGTGCCAGCTCACCAGAGGAGGGGGGCTCCTATAATTCACCCCTCCACTTT; cdr3_aa: CASSPEEGGSYNSPLHF
v_call: TRBV28; clone_size: .; j_call: TRBJ2-7; d_call: .; cdr3_nt: TGTGCCAGCAGTACCCCGTCTATCCCATACGAGCAGTACTTC; cdr3_aa: CASSTPSIPYEQYF
v_call: TRBV4-2; clone_size: many; j_call: TRBJ2-1; d_call: .; cdr3_nt: TGTGCCAGCAGCCAAGATAGGGATGAGCAGTTCTTC; cdr3_aa: CASSQDRDEQFF
v_call: TRBV5-1; clone_size: .; j_call: TRBJ1-5; d_call: .; cdr3_nt: TGCGCCAGCAGCTTGGGGGGACGGAGCAATCAGCCCCAGCATTTT; cdr3_aa: CASSLGGRSNQPQHF
v_call: TRBV5-1; clone_size: .; j_call: TRBJ2-1; d_call: .; cdr3_nt: TGCGCCAGCAGCTTTAGGGTAGGCTACAATGAGCAGTTCTTC; cdr3_aa: CASSFRVGYNEQFF
v_call: TRBV28; clone_size: .; j_call: TRBJ2-1; d_call: .; cdr3_nt: TGTGCCAGCAGTTTATGGGATATCTACAATGAGCAGTTCTTC; cdr3_aa: CASSLWDIYNEQFF
v_call: TRBV5-1; clone_size: .; j_call: TRBJ2-7; d_call: .; cdr3_nt: TGCGCCAGCAAAGCCGGGGTCTCCTACGAGCAGTACTTC; cdr3_aa: CASKAGVSYEQYF
v_call: TRBV5-4; clone_size: .; j_call: TRBJ1-1; d_call: .; cdr3_nt: TGTGCCAGCAGCTTGATGGAATCGGGGAACACTGAAGCTTTCTTT; cdr3_aa: CASSLMESGNTEAFF
v_call: TRBV27; clone_size: .; j_call: TRBJ2-7; d_call: .; cdr3_nt: TGTGCCAGCAGTTTGTCGAGGTTAAGCGAGCAGTACTTC; cdr3_aa: CASSLSRLSEQYF
v_call: TRBV28; clone_size: once; j_call: TRBJ2-1; d_call: .; cdr3_nt: TGTGCCAGCAGTCTCCCCCGCGACAGACCTTCCTACAATGAGCAGTTCTTC; cdr3_aa: CASSLPRDRPSYNEQFF
v_call: TRBV6-5; clone_size: few; j_call: TRBJ1-2; d_call: .; cdr3_nt: TGTGCCAGCAGGCAAGACGGAAACTATGGCTACACCTTC; cdr3_aa: CASRQDGNYGYTF
v_call: TRBV7-2; clone_size: .; j_call: TRBJ2-5; d_call: .; cdr3_nt: TGTGCCAGCAGCTTAGGCATCACCCACAGGGAGACCCAGTACTTC; cdr3_aa: CASSLGITHRETQYF
v_call: TRBV14; clone_size: .; j_call: TRBJ2-1; d_call: TRBD2; cdr3_nt: TGTGCCAGCAGCCAAGTTTTAGCGGGAGTAGACAATGAGCAGTTCTTC; cdr3_aa: CASSQVLAGVDNEQFF
v_call: TRBV7-7; clone_size: few; j_call: TRBJ2-7; d_call: TRBD2; cdr3_nt: TGTGCCAGCAGCCCCGGACTAGCGGGATCCGCCTACGAGCAGTACTTC; cdr3_aa: CASSPGLAGSAYEQYF
v_call: TRBV5-1; clone_size: once; j_call: TRBJ1-1; d_call: TRBD1; cdr3_nt: TGCGCCAGCAGCCCACACCCGGGACAGGGGGCTGACACTGAAGCTTTCTTT; cdr3_aa: CASSPHPGQGADTEAFF
v_call: TRBV7-2; clone_size: .; j_call: TRBJ2-7; d_call: TRBD2; cdr3_nt: TGTGCCAGCAGCTCCGGGAGGAGCTCCTACGAGCAGTACTTC; cdr3_aa: CASSSGRSSYEQYF
v_call: TRBV28; clone_size: .; j_call: TRBJ2-2; d_call: .; cdr3_nt: TGTGCCAGCAGTTTGGGTCCTACTTTGAACACCGGGGAGCTGTTTTTT; cdr3_aa: CASSLGPTLNTGELFF
v_call: TRBV5-1; clone_size: .; j_call: TRBJ2-7; d_call: TRBD2; cdr3_nt: TGCGCCAGCAGCTTGGTTCTTAGCGGGAGTTACGAGCAGTACTTC; cdr3_aa: CASSLVLSGSYEQYF
v_call: TRBV5-1; clone_size: .; j_call: TRBJ2-7; d_call: .; cdr3_nt: TGCGCCAGCAGTCAACCGGACGGTTCCTACGAGCAGTACTTC; cdr3_aa: CASSQPDGSYEQYF
v_call: TRBV6-5; clone_size: .; j_call: TRBJ2-2; d_call: .; cdr3_nt: TGTGCCAGCAGTTACGGGGACGAACCTAACACCGGGGAGCTGTTTTTT; cdr3_aa: CASSYGDEPNTGELFF
v_call: TRBV7-2; clone_size: .; j_call: TRBJ2-3; d_call: .; cdr3_nt: TGTGCCAGCAACTCTTACACAGATACGCAGTATTTT; cdr3_aa: CASNSYTDTQYF
v_call: TRBV6-5; clone_size: .; j_call: TRBJ2-2; d_call: .; cdr3_nt: TGTGCCAGCAGTTACCCCCTCGGGGAGCTGTTTTTT; cdr3_aa: CASSYPLGELFF
v_call: TRBV5-6; clone_size: few; j_call: TRBJ2-3; d_call: TRBD2; cdr3_nt: TGTGCCAGCAGCTTGGTAAGGCTAGCGGGAGAGGGCACAGATACGCAGTATTTT; cdr3_aa: CASSLVRLAGEGTDTQYF
v_call: TRBV15; clone_size: .; j_call: TRBJ2-3; d_call: TRBD2; cdr3_nt: TGTGCCACCAGCAGAGATAAGGGGCTAGCGGGATACCCAGATACGCAGTATTTT; cdr3_aa: CATSRDKGLAGYPDTQYF
v_call: TRBV7-3; clone_size: .; j_call: TRBJ1-3; d_call: .; cdr3_nt: TGTGCCAGCAGCCTCGCGGGCTCTGGAAACACCATATATTTT; cdr3_aa: CASSLAGSGNTIYF
v_call: TRBV6-4; clone_size: .; j_call: TRBJ1-5; d_call: .; cdr3_nt: TGTGCCAGCAGTGACTCCGAGGGAGCTCAGCCCCAGCATTTT; cdr3_aa: CASSDSEGAQPQHF